The clone carrying this T cell receptor beta chain was counted ten times or more. The source of the sample is a study of T cells after yellow fever vaccination. MiXCR, run by TCRdb on the 5' RACE reads, gives a single entry per CDR3 protein. The sample lists about 69,000 distinct CDR3 sequences, around 6.2% seen once, with roughly 2% in the top ten. The V gene's germline CDR1 is SGHNT and CDR2 YYREEE (reference sequence). Trimming took 3 bases from V and 4 from J, leaving 13 bases between them. CDR3 size: 14 residues. This chain joins TRBV5-4 and TRBJ2-5; D tentatively fits TRBD1 or TRBD2 (7 bases each). This receptor was obtained from a man between 18 and 29 years old who received the YFV17D yellow fever vaccine. Specimen: CD4+ T cells sorted from PBMCs, collected more than 13 days after the first yellow fever vaccination. CDR3 sequence (DNA): TGTGCCAGCAGCTCTACAGGGGAGGGAGAGACCCAGTACTTC. The encoded protein is CASSSTGEGETQYF.